The next 24 T cell receptor beta chains were all read from a single sample in a study of response to subunit inactivated influenza vaccine. One entry per CDR3 protein, called by TCRdb with MiXCR from the RT-PCR reads. The data hold hundreds of thousands of distinct CDR3 sequences, with approximately 18% observed a single time. The input for sequencing was PBMCs from blood, taken more than 4 days after vaccination. The source of these receptors is a middle-aged man who received an inactivated influenza vaccine.

A few counts support this clonotype. This rearrangement joins TRBV5-1 to TRBJ1-1; D is unclear. Germline V gene data show CDR1 as SGHRS and CDR2 as YFSETQ. V was cut by 5 bases and J by 1 base, with 12 bases left in between. This CDR3 comprises 14 residues. The CDR3 nucleotides read TGCGCCAGCAGGCACCCGTACCGGAACACTGAAGCTTTCTTT. It is translated as CASRHPYRNTEAFF. Drawing the rest from reference TRBV5-1 and TRBJ1-1, the complete variable domain is KAGVTQTPRYLIKTRGQQVTLSCSPISGHRSVSWYQQTPGQGLQFLFEYFSETQRNKGNFPGRFSGRQFSNSRSEMNVSTLELGDSALYLCASRHPYRNTEAFFGQGTRLTVV.

This clonotype came up many times. The chain uses TRBV5-5 and TRBJ2-1, with D hard to call. Germline values: CDR1 SGHKS, CDR2 YYEKEE (reference sequence). The CDR3 extends over 16 amino acids. V lost 0 bases and J lost 3, with 13 bases in between. The CDR3 is CASSLGFGISYNEQFF. The CDR3 nucleotides are TGTGCCAGCAGCTTGGGGTTTGGCATCAGCTACAATGAGCAGTTCTTC.

This clonotype appeared a few times. A far larger clone is one nucleotide away, so this likely arose from a read error. The V call is TRBV12-3 or TRBV12-4, the J call TRBJ2-5; TRBD2 matches at 12 bases. V lost 6 bases to trimming and J lost 4 bases; unmatched junction nucleotides: 3. The CDR3 totals 14 residues. The CDR3 here is CASRPGLAGETQYF. Written as DNA, the CDR3 is TGTGCCAGCAGACCGGGACTAGCGGGAGAGACCCAGTACTTC.

This clonotype was seen repeatedly, ten times or more. The chain couples TRBV6-1 to TRBJ2-5, with 9 bases identical to TRBD2. CDR3 length: 13 residues. V shed 8 bases, J shed 3 bases, and the junction held 4 bases outside the gene matches. Germline V gene lookup returns CDR1 MNHNS and CDR2 SASEGT. CDR3 DNA: TGTGCCAGCTCGGTAGCGGGGGAAGAGACCCAGTACTTC. Translating it yields CASSVAGEETQYF.

In this sample, this clonotype turned up a few times. The chain links TRBV29-1 to TRBJ2-2, with D possibly TRBD2 on 5 matching bases. This CDR3 has 12 amino acids. V lost 1 base, J lost 7 bases, and 7 bases lay in between. Germline loops: CDR1 SQVTM, CDR2 ANQGSEA. CDR3 loop: CSVEVRDGELFF. In DNA, the CDR3 is TGCAGCGTTGAAGTCCGGGACGGGGAGCTGTTTTTT.

The chain carries TRBV5-5 and TRBJ2-4, with D hard to call. Trimming shortened V by 0 bases and J by 1 base, and 8 bases separated the two germline ends. Germline assignment: CDR1 SGHKS and CDR2 YYEKEE (reference sequence). The CDR3 contains 15 residues. This chain's CDR3 is CASSLERVAKNIQYF. CDR3 nucleotides: TGTGCCAGCAGCTTGGAACGGGTTGCCAAAAACATTCAGTACTTC. Using reference TRBV5-5 and TRBJ2-4 for the parts outside the CDR3, the full variable domain is DAGVTQSPTHLIKTRGQQVTLRCSPISGHKSVSWYQQVLGQGPQFIFQYYEKEERGRGNFPDRFSARQFPNYSSELNVNALLLGDSALYLCASSLERVAKNIQYFGAGTRLSVL.

V is TRBV5-5 and J is TRBJ2-7, with a tentative D call TRBD1 (5 bases). The CDR3 loop spans 12 amino acids. Germline V CDR1 and CDR2: SGHKS, YYEKEE (reference sequence). Trimming stripped 5 bases from V and 6 bases from J, with 12 bases between. For the CDR3, the DNA is TGTGCCAGCAGTTTCAGGGTAGCCGAGCAGTACTTC. Its translation: CASSFRVAEQYF.

Only a few counts were recorded for this clonotype. As DNA, the CDR3 is TGCAGTGCCGTCGGGACAGGTCGCCACGAGCAGTACTTC. It yields the protein CSAVGTGRHEQYF. V gene TRBV20-1 combines with J gene TRBJ2-7; 8 nucleotides agree with TRBD1. Germline CDR1 and CDR2: DFQATT and SNEGSKA (reference sequence). Trimming removed 6 bases from V and 5 bases from J; junction bases left unmatched: 9. The CDR3 contains 13 residues.

The chain recombines TRBV5-1 with TRBJ2-3; a possible D gene is TRBD2 (5 bases). CDR3 length: 16 residues. V lost 0 bases to trimming and J lost 0 bases, with 11 bases between them. Germline CDR1 reads SGHRS; CDR2 reads YFSETQ. The CDR3 DNA reads TGCGCCAGCAGCTTGGAGCCTAGCAGAAGCACAGATACGCAGTATTTT. This encodes CASSLEPSRSTDTQYF.

In its sample, this clonotype was seen a few times. The chain has TRBV12-3 or TRBV12-4 and TRBJ2-4, with 7 bases identical to TRBD1. Unmatched junction bases numbered 15, after V lost 4 bases and J lost 6 bases. The CDR3 runs 17 residues. The CDR3 nucleotides read TGTGCCAGCAGTTCAAGACGGACAGGTGCGCTGGGAAACATTCAGTACTTC. The encoded protein is CASSSRRTGALGNIQYF.

The gene calls are TRBV5-1 and TRBJ2-1; 8 bases map to TRBD2. The V segment lost 7 bases and the J segment 7 bases; nucleotides outside the gene matches: 13. The CDR3 runs to 15 residues. CDR1 SGHRS and CDR2 YFSETQ come from the germline V gene. The CDR3: CASALGREGSNEQFF. In DNA, the CDR3 is TGCGCCAGCGCCCTAGGACGGGAGGGTTCGAATGAGCAGTTCTTC.

The J gene is TRBJ2-7, the V gene TRBV9, with D hard to call. Germline CDR1 reads SGDLS; CDR2 reads YYNGEE. V was cut by 3 bases and J by 6 bases, with 13 bases left in between. The CDR3 spans 13 residues. The CDR3 DNA follows: TGTGCCAGCAGCGAACATCCCGTGAGCGAGCAGTACTTC. Its protein is CASSEHPVSEQYF.

This clonotype turned up a few times. V usage is TRBV6-5 and J usage is TRBJ2-1, with 7 bases matching TRBD2. Germline trimming cut 1 base from V and 6 bases from J; bases unmatched to any gene: 3. The CDR3 runs 14 residues. Looked up from germline, CDR1 is MNHEY and CDR2 is SVGAGI. In DNA form, the CDR3 reads TGTGCCAGCAGTTACTGGAGGACTAGCAATGAGCAGTTCTTC. This sequence encodes CASSYWRTSNEQFF.

This clonotype was seen a few times. The V and J genes are TRBV5-1 and TRBJ2-2; 8 nucleotides match TRBD1. CDR1 and CDR2 from the germline V gene are SGHRS and YFSETQ. The CDR3 sequence is 15 residues long. Trimming took 4 bases from V and 5 from J; bases not matched to a gene: 7. The CDR3 sequence is CASSLRDRPTGELFF. Here the CDR3 DNA reads TGCGCCAGCAGCCTCCGGGACAGGCCTACCGGGGAGCTGTTTTTT. The full variable domain, its missing parts supplied by reference TRBV5-1 and TRBJ2-2, is KAGVTQTPRYLIKTRGQQVTLSCSPISGHRSVSWYQQTPGQGLQFLFEYFSETQRNKGNFPGRFSGRQFSNSRSEMNVSTLELGDSALYLCASSLRDRPTGELFFGEGSRLTVL.

The genes are TRBV5-1 and TRBJ2-5; D ambiguous. Germline V CDR1 and CDR2: SGHRS, YFSETQ. The ends were cut back, 4 bases at V and 5 bases at J, with 15 bases in the middle. This CDR3 has 14 residues. The CDR3 region is CASSLPDPKETQYF. CDR3 in DNA: TGCGCCAGCAGCCTGCCGGACCCTAAGGAGACCCAGTACTTC.

This clonotype was recorded many times. This chain connects TRBV20-1 to TRBJ1-2; TRBD1 matches at 7 bases. The junction had 4 bases not matched to a gene; V was cut back by 1 base and J by 8 bases. This CDR3 has 12 amino acids. CDR1 is DFQATT and CDR2 is SNEGSKA in the germline V gene (reference sequence). Here the CDR3 reads CSARGTGEGYTF. The CDR3 coding sequence is TGCAGTGCTAGAGGAACAGGGGAAGGCTACACCTTC.

This chain uses TRBV29-1 with TRBJ2-5; 7 nucleotides align to TRBD1. The CDR3 extends over 14 amino acids. Trimming removed 4 bases from V and 3 bases from J; junction bases left unmatched: 8. Per the germline V gene, CDR1 is SQVTM and CDR2 is ANQGSEA. The CDR3 here is CSVGPGTAEETQYF. DNA for the CDR3: TGCAGCGTTGGCCCCGGGACAGCTGAAGAGACCCAGTACTTC.

This clonotype turned up a few times. The gene calls are TRBV20-1 and TRBJ1-2; 9 bases map to TRBD1. V lost 1 base and J lost 4; bases outside the gene matches: 4. The CDR3 length is 14 residues. Germline CDR1 and CDR2: DFQATT and SNEGSKA (reference sequence). Here the CDR3 reads CSARAQDRGYGYTF. CDR3 in DNA: TGCAGTGCTAGAGCTCAGGACAGGGGCTATGGCTACACCTTC.

This clonotype appeared many times. Its ends do not fully match the called genes, so a read error is possible. This chain uses TRBV5-1 with TRBJ2-2; 7 bases align to TRBD2. Germline CDR1 and CDR2: SGHRS and YFSETQ. The CDR3 is 15 amino acids. As DNA, the CDR3 is TGTGCCAGCAGCTTGGCTAGCGGGAACACCGGGGAGCTGTTTTTT. Protein sequence: CASSLASGNTGELFF.

In this sample, this clonotype turned up once. V and J are TRBV7-2 and TRBJ1-1, with 7 bases matching TRBD1. The V segment lost 5 bases and the J segment 4 bases; nucleotides outside the gene matches: 10. The germline V gene has CDR1 SGHTA and CDR2 FQGNSA. The CDR3 runs 15 residues. The CDR3 region has the DNA TGTGCCAGCAGCATTAGACAGGGCCGGGGCACTGAAGCTTTCTTT. Amino acid sequence: CASSIRQGRGTEAFF.

This clonotype was detected only a few times. The V gene is TRBV12-3 or TRBV12-4, the J gene TRBJ2-5, with a weak D call TRBD2 (5 bases). The CDR3 length is 14 residues. The V and J ends lost 6 bases and 5 bases respectively, with 16 bases between them. The CDR3: CASSSSAGSETQYF. The CDR3 DNA reads TGTGCCAGCAGCAGCTCGGCTGGGAGCGAGACCCAGTACTTC.

V is TRBV2 and J is TRBJ1-5; D not resolved. Per germline, CDR1 SNHLY and CDR2 FYNNEI. This CDR3 spans 14 amino acids. V lost 4 bases to trimming and J lost 3 bases, with 10 bases between them. The CDR3 sequence: CASSVSSYNQPQHF. The DNA of the CDR3 is TGTGCCAGCAGTGTTAGCAGCTACAATCAGCCCCAGCATTTT. Based on the CDR3 plus reference TRBV2 and TRBJ1-5, the full variable domain is EPEVTQTPSHQVTQMGQEVILRCVPISNHLYFYWYRQILGQKVEFLVSFYNNEISEKSEIFDDQFSVERPDGSNFTLKIRSTKLEDSAMYFCASSVSSYNQPQHFGDGTRLSIL.

This clonotype was recorded a few times. The junction departs from germline at one end; a sequencing error may be responsible. The chain recombines TRBV7-7 with TRBJ2-5, with no clear D. CDR1 and CDR2 (germline): SSHAT, FNYEAQ (reference sequence). This CDR3 spans 15 amino acids. CDR3 nucleotides: TGTGCTAGCAGCTTACAAGCTGGATACCAAGAGACCCAGTACTTC. It encodes CASSLQAGYQETQYF.

This clonotype was picked up a small number of times. This chain connects TRBV15 to TRBJ1-4; the D gene is possibly TRBD1 (5 bases). Germline V gene lookup returns CDR1 LNHNV and CDR2 YYDKDF (reference sequence). This CDR3 has 16 residues. Between the trimmed V and J ends, which lost 1 base and 3 bases, there was a span of 12 bases. DNA for the CDR3: TGTGCCACCAGCAGAGGCGGGACCGGCCCTAATGAAAAACTGTTTTTT. It yields the protein CATSRGGTGPNEKLFF.